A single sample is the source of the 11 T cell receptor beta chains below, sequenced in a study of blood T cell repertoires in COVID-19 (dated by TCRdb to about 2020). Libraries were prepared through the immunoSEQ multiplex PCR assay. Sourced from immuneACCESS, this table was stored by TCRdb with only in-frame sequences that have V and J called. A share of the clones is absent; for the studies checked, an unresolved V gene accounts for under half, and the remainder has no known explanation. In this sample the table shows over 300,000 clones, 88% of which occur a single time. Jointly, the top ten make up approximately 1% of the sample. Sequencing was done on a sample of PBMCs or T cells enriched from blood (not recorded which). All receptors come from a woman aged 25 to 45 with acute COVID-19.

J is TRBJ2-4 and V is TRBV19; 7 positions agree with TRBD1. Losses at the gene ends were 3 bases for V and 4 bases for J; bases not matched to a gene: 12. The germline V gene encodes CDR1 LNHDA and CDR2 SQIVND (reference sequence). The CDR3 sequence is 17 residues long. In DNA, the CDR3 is TGTGCCAGTAGTATTCGTGGGTTGAGGGGACAGAAAAACATTCAGTACTTC. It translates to CASSIRGLRGQKNIQYF. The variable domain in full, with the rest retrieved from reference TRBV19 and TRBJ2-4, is DGGITQSPKYLFRKEGQNVTLSCEQNLNHDAMYWYRQDPGQGLRLIYYSQIVNDFQKGDIAEGYSVSREKKESFPLTVTSAQKNPTAFYLCASSIRGLRGQKNIQYFGAGTRLSVL.

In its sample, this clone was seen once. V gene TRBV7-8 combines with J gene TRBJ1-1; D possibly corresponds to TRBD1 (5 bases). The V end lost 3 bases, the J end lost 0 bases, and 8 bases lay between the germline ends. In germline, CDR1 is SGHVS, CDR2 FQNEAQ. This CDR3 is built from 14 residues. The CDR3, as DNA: TGTGCCAGCAGCTTTGACAGTATGAACACTGAAGCTTTCTTT. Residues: CASSFDSMNTEAFF.

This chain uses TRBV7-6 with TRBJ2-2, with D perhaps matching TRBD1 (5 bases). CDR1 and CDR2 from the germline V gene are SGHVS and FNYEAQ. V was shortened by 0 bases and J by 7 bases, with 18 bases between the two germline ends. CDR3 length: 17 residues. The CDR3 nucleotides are TGTGCCAGCAGCTTAGCGCCCGATCTAAGGGGTGGCGGGGAGCTGTTTTTT. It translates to CASSLAPDLRGGGELFF.

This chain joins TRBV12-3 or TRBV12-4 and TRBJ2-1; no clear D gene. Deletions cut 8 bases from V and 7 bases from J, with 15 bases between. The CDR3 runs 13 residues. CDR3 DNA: TGTGCCAGCGGCCTCGAGGTTCCTAATGAGCAGTTCTTC. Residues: CASGLEVPNEQFF.

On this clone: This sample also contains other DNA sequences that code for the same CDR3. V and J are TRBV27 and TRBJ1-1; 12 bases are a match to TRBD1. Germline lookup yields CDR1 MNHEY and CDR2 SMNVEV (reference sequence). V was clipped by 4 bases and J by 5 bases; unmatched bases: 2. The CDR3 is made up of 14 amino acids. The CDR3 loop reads CASSWDRGLTEAFF. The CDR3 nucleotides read TGTGCCAGCAGTTGGGACAGGGGGCTTACTGAAGCTTTCTTT.

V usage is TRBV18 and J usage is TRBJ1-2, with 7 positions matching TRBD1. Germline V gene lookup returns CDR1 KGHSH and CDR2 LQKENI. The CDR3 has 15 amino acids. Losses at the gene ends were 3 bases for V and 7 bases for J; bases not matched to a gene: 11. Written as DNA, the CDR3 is TGTGCCAGCTCACCGGAGTCTGACAGGGCTGTTGGCTACACCTTC. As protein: CASSPESDRAVGYTF.

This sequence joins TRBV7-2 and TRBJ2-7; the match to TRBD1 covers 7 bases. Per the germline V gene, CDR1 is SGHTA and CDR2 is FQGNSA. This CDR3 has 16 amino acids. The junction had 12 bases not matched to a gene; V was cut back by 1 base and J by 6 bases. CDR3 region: CASSLGWGTVVLEQYF. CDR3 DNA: TGTGCCAGCAGCTTAGGGTGGGGGACAGTCGTCCTCGAGCAGTACTTC.

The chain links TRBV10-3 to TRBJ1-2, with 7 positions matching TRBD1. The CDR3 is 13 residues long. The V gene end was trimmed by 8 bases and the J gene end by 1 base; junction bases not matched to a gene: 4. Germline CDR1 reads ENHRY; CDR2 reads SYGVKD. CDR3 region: CAIGGQSNYGYTF. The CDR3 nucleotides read TGTGCCATCGGGGGACAGAGTAACTATGGCTACACCTTC.

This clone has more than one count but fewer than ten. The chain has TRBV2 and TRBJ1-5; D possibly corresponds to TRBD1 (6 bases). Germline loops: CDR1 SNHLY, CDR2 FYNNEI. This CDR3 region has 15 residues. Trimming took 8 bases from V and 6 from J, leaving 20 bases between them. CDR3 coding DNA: TGTGCCAGCCTGTTGGGAACAGGGAAGTCTCAGCCCCAGCATTTT. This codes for CASLLGTGKSQPQHF.

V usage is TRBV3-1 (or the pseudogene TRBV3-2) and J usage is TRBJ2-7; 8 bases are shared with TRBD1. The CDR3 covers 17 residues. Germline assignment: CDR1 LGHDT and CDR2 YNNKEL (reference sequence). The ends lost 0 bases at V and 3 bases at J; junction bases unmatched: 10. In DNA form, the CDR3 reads TGTGCCAGCAGCCAAGAAGGACAGGGATCTCCCTACTACGAGCAGTACTTC. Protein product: CASSQEGQGSPYYEQYF.

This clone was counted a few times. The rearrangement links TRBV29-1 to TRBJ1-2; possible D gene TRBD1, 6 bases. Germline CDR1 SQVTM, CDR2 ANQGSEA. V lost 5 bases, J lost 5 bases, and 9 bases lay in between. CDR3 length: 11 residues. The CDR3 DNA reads TGCAGCGTTTGGACAGCTTATGGCTACACCTTC. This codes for CSVWTAYGYTF.